Listed below are T cell receptor beta chains from one sample, sequenced in a study of CD8+ T cells in alopecia areata. Sequenced by immunoSEQ multiplex PCR; TCRdb stores in-frame clones only, minus some. Here the sample spans fewer than 350,000 clones, roughly 64% being singletons. The material was CD4+ T cells sorted from blood, obtained at week 24, from a patient treated with tofacitinib. The receptors stem from a human donor with alopecia areata. CDR3s include the opening cysteine and the closing phenylalanine or tryptophan. The order of the fields is D gene, clone size, J gene, V gene, CDR3 protein, CDR3 DNA. A D gene is named only where the DNA matches it firmly. Only some rows state a clone size, as once, few, many or a class for expanded clones.

D: NA; size: NA; J: TRBJ1-5; V: TRBV5-1; CDR3: CASSKDSPNQPQHF; DNA: TGCGCCAGCAGCAAGGACAGTCCGAATCAGCCCCAGCATTTT
D: NA; size: NA; J: TRBJ1-1; V: TRBV18; CDR3: CASSPPWADTEAFF; DNA: TGTGCCAGCTCACCCCCCTGGGCGGACACTGAAGCTTTCTTT
D: NA; size: NA; J: TRBJ1-2; V: TRBV9; CDR3: CASSGGHTPNYGYTF; DNA: TGTGCCAGCAGCGGTGGACATACGCCTAACTATGGCTACACCTTC
D: NA; size: NA; J: TRBJ1-2; V: TRBV6-5; CDR3: CASSLLRADRGYTF; DNA: TGTGCCAGCAGCCTCCTCCGGGCCGATAGGGGCTACACCTTC
D: NA; size: NA; J: TRBJ1-6; V: TRBV29-1; CDR3: CSVVLGPNSPLHF; DNA: TGCAGCGTTGTTTTGGGACCTAATTCACCCCTCCACTTT
D: NA; size: few; J: TRBJ2-2; V: TRBV2; CDR3: CASLSRASNTGELFF; DNA: TGTGCCAGCCTTTCGCGGGCGTCGAACACCGGGGAGCTGTTTTTT
D: NA; size: NA; J: TRBJ1-2; V: TRBV15; CDR3: CATSRDGDGYTF; DNA: TGTGCCACCAGCAGAGACGGGGATGGCTACACCTTC
D: TRBD1; size: few; J: TRBJ1-2; V: TRBV16; CDR3: CASSRRQGDGYGYTF; DNA: TGTGCCAGCAGCCGACGACAGGGCGACGGCTATGGCTACACCTTC
D: NA; size: NA; J: TRBJ2-7; V: TRBV5-6; CDR3: CASSSHYEQYF; DNA: TGTGCCAGCAGCTCCCACTACGAGCAGTACTTC
D: NA; size: once; J: TRBJ2-7; V: TRBV5-1; CDR3: CASSPLSFTDEQYF; DNA: TGCGCCAGCAGCCCCCTGTCTTTTACGGACGAGCAGTACTTC
D: TRBD2; size: few; J: TRBJ2-1; V: TRBV7-9; CDR3: CASSGSGLARDEQFF; DNA: TGTGCCAGCAGCGGGTCGGGACTAGCCCGGGATGAGCAGTTCTTC
D: NA; size: NA; J: TRBJ2-7; V: TRBV19; CDR3: CASGPTTYEQYF; DNA: TGTGCCAGTGGACCCACCACCTACGAGCAGTACTTC
D: TRBD1; size: NA; J: TRBJ1-2; V: TRBV7-2; CDR3: CASSPRTGGVRYGYTF; DNA: TGTGCCAGCAGCCCGAGGACAGGGGGCGTACGGTATGGCTACACCTTC
D: TRBD1; size: few; J: TRBJ1-2; V: TRBV29-1; CDR3: CSVERDSNYGYTF; DNA: TGCAGCGTTGAAAGGGACAGTAACTATGGCTACACCTTC
D: NA; size: few; J: TRBJ1-2; V: TRBV14; CDR3: CASSRLAQNYGYTF; DNA: TGTGCCAGCAGCCGCCTAGCCCAGAACTATGGCTACACCTTC
D: TRBD1; size: few; J: TRBJ2-7; V: TRBV5-4; CDR3: CASSTETGGSDEQYF; DNA: TGTGCCAGCAGCACCGAGACAGGGGGCAGTGACGAGCAGTACTTC
D: NA; size: NA; J: TRBJ1-6; V: TRBV4-3; CDR3: CASSQTRTRPNSPLHF; DNA: TGCGCCAGCAGCCAGACAAGGACAAGACCGAATTCACCCCTCCACTTT
D: NA; size: NA; J: TRBJ1-1; V: TRBV30; CDR3: CAWSWAGEAFF; DNA: TGTGCCTGGAGCTGGGCGGGTGAAGCTTTCTTT
D: NA; size: NA; J: TRBJ1-2; V: TRBV29-1; CDR3: CSAGSDGYTF; DNA: TGCAGCGCCGGAAGTGATGGCTACACCTTC
D: TRBD2; size: few; J: TRBJ2-7; V: TRBV11-1; CDR3: CASSLAGTSGLRGYEQYF; DNA: TGTGCCAGCAGCTTGGCCGGGACTAGCGGTCTACGCGGCTACGAGCAGTACTTC
D: NA; size: NA; J: TRBJ2-1; V: TRBV7-9; CDR3: CASSLRGNEQFF; DNA: TGTGCCAGCAGCTTACGTGGCAATGAGCAGTTCTTC
D: NA; size: NA; J: TRBJ2-4; V: TRBV18; CDR3: CASSSLAKNIQYF; DNA: TGTGCCAGCTCATCGCTAGCCAAAAACATTCAGTACTTC
D: NA; size: NA; J: TRBJ2-2; V: TRBV6-5; CDR3: CASSYFPGTGELFF; DNA: TGTGCCAGCAGTTACTTCCCGGGAACCGGGGAGCTGTTTTTT
D: NA; size: few; J: TRBJ2-7; V: TRBV5-1; CDR3: CASSDPGRVYEQYF; DNA: TGCGCCAGCAGCGATCCCGGACGGGTCTACGAGCAGTACTTC
D: NA; size: few; J: TRBJ2-1; V: TRBV14; CDR3: CASSRQGGYNEQFF; DNA: TGTGCCAGCAGCCGTCAGGGGGGCTACAATGAGCAGTTCTTC
D: TRBD1; size: NA; J: TRBJ1-2; V: TRBV30; CDR3: CACRTGANYGYTF; DNA: TGTGCCTGTCGAACAGGGGCTAACTATGGCTACACCTTC
D: NA; size: NA; J: TRBJ2-5; V: TRBV7-2; CDR3: CASSLGPPGETQYF; DNA: TGTGCCAGCAGCTTAGGTCCGCCGGGAGAGACCCAGTACTTC
D: NA; size: NA; J: TRBJ2-6; V: TRBV2; CDR3: CASTLEDRLVRTF; DNA: TGTGCCAGCACCCTAGAGGACCGACTAGTAAGGACTTTC
D: TRBD1; size: NA; J: TRBJ1-2; V: TRBV29-1; CDR3: CSVQTGIYGYTF; DNA: TGCAGCGTCCAGACAGGGATCTATGGCTACACCTTC
D: TRBD1; size: NA; J: TRBJ1-6; V: TRBV18; CDR3: CASSPPNRGGNSPLHF; DNA: TGTGCCAGCTCACCACCTAACAGGGGCGGCAATTCACCCCTCCACTTT
D: NA; size: few; J: TRBJ1-6; V: TRBV28; CDR3: CASSQDLSPNNSPLHF; DNA: TGTGCCAGCAGTCAGGACCTCTCCCCTAATAATTCACCCCTCCACTTT
D: NA; size: NA; J: TRBJ2-5; V: TRBV6-5; CDR3: CASSYSGERETQYF; DNA: TGTGCCAGCAGTTACTCGGGCGAGCGGGAGACCCAGTACTTC
D: NA; size: NA; J: TRBJ1-1; V: TRBV30; CDR3: CAREGMNTEAFF; DNA: TGTGCCCGGGAGGGGATGAACACTGAAGCTTTCTTT
D: NA; size: NA; J: TRBJ1-5; V: TRBV27; CDR3: CASSRYSNQPQHF; DNA: TGTGCCAGCAGTCGGTATAGCAATCAGCCCCAGCATTTT
D: TRBD2; size: NA; J: TRBJ2-3; V: TRBV27; CDR3: CASRTYSGGTSDTQYF; DNA: TGTGCCAGCAGAACCTATAGCGGGGGTACCTCGGATACGCAGTATTTT
D: TRBD1; size: NA; J: TRBJ1-1; V: TRBV28; CDR3: CASSLTGDTEAFF; DNA: TGTGCCAGCAGTCTCACAGGGGACACTGAAGCTTTCTTT
D: TRBD1; size: NA; J: TRBJ2-6; V: TRBV7-2; CDR3: CASSRGGSRANVLTF; DNA: TGTGCCAGCAGTCGAGGGGGCTCTCGGGCCAACGTCCTGACTTTC
D: NA; size: few; J: TRBJ2-7; V: TRBV7-9; CDR3: CASSLIHEQYF; DNA: TGTGCCAGCAGCTTAATCCACGAGCAGTACTTC
D: NA; size: NA; J: TRBJ1-1; V: TRBV28; CDR3: CASGEVRRNTEAFF; DNA: TGTGCCAGCGGGGAGGTGCGGAGAAACACTGAAGCTTTCTTT
D: NA; size: few; J: TRBJ2-1; V: TRBV7-2; CDR3: CASSLRGDPYNEQFF; DNA: TGTGCCAGCAGCTTACGCGGGGACCCCTACAATGAGCAGTTCTTC
D: TRBD1; size: NA; J: TRBJ2-3; V: TRBV5-6; CDR3: CASSRTGADTQYF; DNA: TGTGCCAGCAGCCGGACAGGCGCGGATACGCAGTATTTT
D: NA; size: NA; J: TRBJ2-6; V: TRBV28; CDR3: CASSSGFSGANVLTF; DNA: TGTGCCAGCAGTTCCGGGTTCTCTGGGGCCAACGTCCTGACTTTC
D: NA; size: NA; J: TRBJ2-2; V: TRBV5-1; CDR3: CASRTSRGELFF; DNA: TGCGCCAGCAGGACTTCAAGGGGGGAGCTGTTTTTT
D: NA; size: NA; J: TRBJ2-1; V: TRBV27; CDR3: CASSSGILYNEQFF; DNA: TGTGCCAGCAGCTCCGGGATATTATACAATGAGCAGTTCTTC
D: TRBD2; size: many; J: TRBJ2-7; V: TRBV28; CDR3: CASTPPGAAGEYEQYF; DNA: TGTGCCAGCACTCCACCTGGGGCAGCGGGGGAGTACGAGCAGTACTTC
D: NA; size: NA; J: TRBJ2-1; V: TRBV11-3; CDR3: CASSLNSANEQFF; DNA: TGTGCCAGCAGCTTAAATAGTGCGAATGAGCAGTTCTTC
D: NA; size: NA; J: TRBJ2-7; V: TRBV7-9; CDR3: CASSGLGHEQYF; DNA: TGTGCCAGCAGCGGTCTGGGTCACGAGCAGTACTTC
D: NA; size: few; J: TRBJ1-1; V: TRBV30; CDR3: CAWSVTLNTEAFF; DNA: TGTGCCTGGAGTGTTACCCTGAACACTGAAGCTTTCTTT
D: NA; size: NA; J: TRBJ1-5; V: TRBV2; CDR3: CASSETVPDNNQPQHF; DNA: TGTGCCAGCAGTGAAACGGTTCCAGACAACAATCAGCCCCAGCATTTT
D: NA; size: NA; J: TRBJ1-1; V: TRBV29-1; CDR3: CSVGAVRRDTEAFF; DNA: TGCAGCGTTGGGGCGGTAAGGCGAGACACTGAAGCTTTCTTT